The subject of this entry is one TCR beta chain. The antigen it binds to is not known. Qualities for individual bases were not recorded, and no much larger clone is one base off. The cysteine opens and the phenylalanine closes a CDR3 of 15 amino acids. Only CDR3 DNA remains: 45 bases, in frame from the first base. V lost 3 bases and J lost 6 bases, and the count of bases not matched to a germline gene is 7. In the germline V gene (reference sequence), CDR1 corresponds to LNHNV and CDR2 to YYDKDF. This specimen belongs to a study of cytomegalovirus exposure and HLA in healthy donors (dated by TCRdb to about 2017). Study-wide context: The 670 or so repertoires of the first cohort and the 95 to 150 validation repertoires were produced on the same platform, according to a later analysis. To predict cytomegalovirus infection status, the study combined high-throughput TCR immunosequencing, statistical association of individual TCRs with disease status, and machine learning. In addition to the first cohort of 650 to 750 subjects, a separate validation cohort of 120 different subjects was used. The study aimed to test whether signatures of past pathogen exposure could be identified by cataloging public T cell receptors. Results and caveats for the whole study, not just this receptor: The validation cohort had no HLA typing available for a later analysis, so co-occurrence within that cohort was assessed over all 130 or so repertoires. According to the authors, the approach could potentially be generalized to other disease states and immunological phenotypes. In the study, roughly 160 TCR beta chains were listed as associated with cytomegalovirus. A few of the identified cytomegalovirus-associated TCR beta chains were confirmed in vitro to be specific for cytomegalovirus antigens. In both the original and validation cohorts, the classifier was reported to diagnose cytomegalovirus status with high specificity and sensitivity. While some public TCRs were present in many individuals, most TCR sequences turned up only very rarely across donors. Of the cluster scores, about 94% were above 0 in a later analysis, which found that TCRs clustered in the first cohort also tended to co-occur in the 120 validation repertoires.

Donors formed part of the validation cohort, which comprised 120 subjects and was distinct from the first cohort of under 800 subjects. Libraries were constructed by the immunoSEQ multiplex PCR assay. From the authors' description of their analysis: A statistical classification framework was built to diagnose cytomegalovirus status from the catalog of TCR beta chain sequences. TCRdb carries this immuneACCESS record with in-frame sequences only. Its versions omit some clonotypes, under half of them owing to an unresolved V gene in the studies checked, with the rest unexplained. The DNA gave D and trimming, while V, J and clone size come from that table. Here the sample has about 400,000 clones; 70% to 90% occur a single time. The ten biggest clones cover about 0.8% of the sample.

This sequence uses TRBV15 and TRBJ1-5; TRBD1 aligns with 8 central bases. Source material: PBMCs. This receptor was taken from a woman aged 18-29 years in good health and CMV-seronegative. DNA sequence: TGTGCCACCAGCAGGGACAGGGAGGAGGGTCAGCCCCAGCATTTT. It codes for CATSRDREEGQPQHF.